Shown below are 10 T cell receptor beta chains from a single sample sequenced in a study of spatial heterogeneity in lung cancer. Described time point: sample taken at primary tumor resection. Sequencing of whole RNA from tumor, nontumor lung or frozen PBMC involved no sorting. TCRdb re-derived calls from the 5' RACE reads in MiXCR, one entry per CDR3 protein. The sample carries some 41,000 distinct CDR3 sequences, 6% to 7% recorded once. The source material was PBMCs, sampled at surgery. The receptors originated from a female donor with early-stage non-small cell lung cancer.

This clonotype appeared many times. The chain has TRBV28 and TRBJ2-3; D possibly matches TRBD1 or TRBD2 (6 bases each). CDR3 length: 15 amino acids. Germline assignment: CDR1 MDHEN and CDR2 SYDVKM. Trimming cost V 2 bases and J 7 bases, with 16 bases left between them. The CDR3 DNA reads as TGTGCCAGCAGTTTAGGTCTTGGGGGGCAAAATACGCAGTATTTT. Amino acids: CASSLGLGGQNTQYF.

The CDR3 DNA reads TGTGCCAGCAGCCAAGAAATGGGCACCCCGTACAATGGCTACACCTTC. This sequence encodes CASSQEMGTPYNGYTF. The V call is TRBV4-2, the J call TRBJ1-2; D remains ambiguous. The CDR3 covers 16 residues. V lost 0 bases and J 6 bases, leaving 17 bases between the germline ends. Germline CDR1 and CDR2: LGHNA and YNFKEQ.

This clonotype was recorded a few times. The chain employs TRBV21-1 and TRBJ1-1; the table's D call, TRBD1, has no DNA check behind it. TRBV21-1 constitutes a pseudogene. The CDR3 consists of 12 residues. CDR3 loop: CASSKEGAGSYF. The CDR3 coding sequence is TGTGCCAGCAGCAAAGAGGGGGCAGGATCCTACTTT.

This clonotype was detected only a few times. The chain combines TRBV7-9 with TRBJ2-5; TRBD1 matches 8 bases. The CDR3 contains 13 residues. Germline CDR1 and CDR2: SEHNR and FQNEAQ (reference sequence). V was clipped by 7 bases and J by 1 base; unmatched bases: 2. The DNA for the CDR3 is TGTGCCAGCACCGGACAGGGCCAAGAGACCCAGTACTTC. It encodes CASTGQGQETQYF.

The chain joins TRBV7-3 to TRBJ1-2, with D uncertain. The CDR3 has 13 amino acids. Trimming shortened V by 4 bases and J by 4 bases, and 10 bases separated the two germline ends. Germline V lookup: CDR1 SGHTA, CDR2 FQGTGA. This CDR3 is CASSSRGGYGYTF. CDR3 in DNA: TGTGCCAGCAGCTCCCGGGGTGGCTATGGCTACACCTTC.

This clonotype appeared many times. The chain recombines TRBV5-1 with TRBJ2-5; D is unresolved. Germline lookup yields CDR1 SGHRS and CDR2 YFSETQ. Deletions cut 4 bases from V and 0 bases from J, with 4 bases between. The CDR3 extends over 12 amino acids. CDR3 nucleotides: TGCGCCAGCAGCGGGGACCAAGAGACCCAGTACTTC. Amino acids: CASSGDQETQYF.

Ten or more counts support this clonotype. CDR3 region: CASSTEWFSNTGELFF. In DNA form, the CDR3 reads TGTGCCAGCAGTACCGAGTGGTTTTCGAACACCGGGGAGCTGTTTTTT. This chain joins TRBV28 and TRBJ2-2; no reliable D call. V lost 5 bases and J lost 0, with 13 bases in between. The CDR3 has 16 amino acids. Germline CDR1 MDHEN, CDR2 SYDVKM.

V usage is TRBV6-5 and J usage is TRBJ2-7; TRBD2 aligns across 10 bases. After removal of 7 bases from V and 2 bases from J, the junction contained 5 bases not matched to a gene. This CDR3 region has 14 residues. Germline V lookup: CDR1 MNHEY, CDR2 SVGAGI. This CDR3 reads CASTKLAGTYEQYF. CDR3 nucleotides: TGTGCCAGCACTAAACTAGCGGGAACCTACGAGCAGTACTTC.

This clonotype has at least ten counts. The chain has TRBV24-1 and TRBJ2-1; 10 bases align to TRBD2. This CDR3 spans 15 amino acids. V gave up 7 bases and J gave up 5 bases; unmatched junction bases: 7. Germline CDR1 KGHDR, CDR2 SFDVKD. The CDR3 DNA is TGTGCCACCAGCAAAGCGGGGGGGCAGAACAATGAGCAGTTCTTC. Translating gives CATSKAGGQNNEQFF.

This clonotype has only a few counts. The rearrangement links TRBV5-6 to TRBJ2-7; D possibly corresponds to TRBD1 (6 bases). Germline CDR1 SGHDT, CDR2 YYEEEE. The V and J ends lost 0 bases and 0 bases respectively, with 10 bases between them. The CDR3 has 15 residues. CDR3 loop: CASSLGRTASYEQYF. CDR3 in DNA: TGTGCCAGCAGCTTGGGAAGGACAGCCTCCTACGAGCAGTACTTC.